The 26 T cell receptor beta chains listed next were all sequenced from one sample in a study of blood T cell repertoires in COVID-19. Clones were sequenced by immunoSEQ multiplex PCR, and TCRdb holds only the in-frame ones, with some missing. The sample shows hundreds of thousands of clones, around four fifths of them seen only once. Sequencing input: peripheral blood. Receptor source: a woman in her 70s with acute or convalescent COVID-19.

The chain joins TRBV10-1 to TRBJ1-1; D is unclear. V lost 0 bases, J lost 10 bases, and 9 bases lay in between. This CDR3 comprises 12 residues. Germline lookup yields CDR1 WNHNN and CDR2 SYGVQD (reference sequence). DNA for the CDR3: TGCGCCAGCAGTGAGTCTCGGGTGGCAGCTTTCTTT. Translating gives CASSESRVAAFF.

This chain connects TRBV7-8 to TRBJ2-1, with 10 positions matching TRBD2. This CDR3 has 14 amino acids. Germline CDR1 and CDR2: SGHVS and FQNEAQ. V lost 7 bases and J lost 5; bases outside the gene matches: 5. In nucleotides, the CDR3 is TGTGCCAGCAAAGAGCGGGGGGGCGACAATGAGCAGTTCTTC. Translation: CASKERGGDNEQFF.

Here the CDR3 DNA reads TGTGCCAGTAGTCAAACGGACAGTCTACGCGGCCAGCCCCAGCATTTT. It is translated as CASSQTDSLRGQPQHF. The chain links TRBV19 to TRBJ1-5; a possible D gene is TRBD1 (6 bases). V shed 5 bases and J shed 7 bases, with 21 bases lying between them. This CDR3 spans 16 amino acids. Germline V gene lookup returns CDR1 LNHDA and CDR2 SQIVND (reference sequence).

J is TRBJ1-6 and V is TRBV7-2, with a possible D match to TRBD1 (6 bases). This CDR3 has 15 residues. Germline lookup yields CDR1 SGHTA and CDR2 FQGNSA. Trimming stripped 1 base from V and 9 bases from J, with 13 bases between. Here the CDR3 DNA reads TGTGCCAGCAGCTTAGGGGGTAGGGGGGGTTCACCCCTCCACTTT. Protein: CASSLGGRGGSPLHF.

The rearrangement links TRBV5-6 to TRBJ1-1; D gene uncertain. The CDR3 extends over 13 amino acids. Germline loops: CDR1 SGHDT, CDR2 YYEEEE. V shed 1 base and J shed 4 bases, with 8 bases lying between them. The CDR3 protein is CASSLRDSTEAFF. CDR3 in DNA: TGTGCCAGCAGCTTGCGAGATTCCACTGAAGCTTTCTTT.

The chain carries TRBV7-9 and TRBJ1-1; 10 positions agree with TRBD1. This CDR3 is 10 amino acids long. Germline CDR1 SEHNR, CDR2 FQNEAQ (reference sequence). Losses at the gene ends were 8 bases for V and 12 bases for J; bases not matched to a gene: 3. The CDR3 DNA reads TGTGCCAGCGGGACAGGGGCTTCTTTCTTT. Translation: CASGTGASFF.

CDR3 residues: CASSQHSIANYGYTF. The CDR3 DNA sequence: TGTGCCAGCAGCCAACACAGCATTGCTAACTATGGCTACACCTTC. The chain couples TRBV6-5 to TRBJ1-2; no firm D call. Trimming removed 6 bases at V and 0 bases at J, with 14 bases between. Per germline, CDR1 MNHEY and CDR2 SVGAGI. The CDR3 sequence is 15 residues long.

This clone was observed a handful of times. V is TRBV10-3 and J is TRBJ1-6; no reliable D call. Germline CDR1 and CDR2: ENHRY and SYGVKD. The CDR3 extends over 14 amino acids. V dropped 6 bases and J dropped 7 bases, with 13 bases sitting between them. The CDR3 bases are TGTGCCATCAGGAAGACCGCGGAGAATTCACCCCTCCACTTT. Its protein product is CAIRKTAENSPLHF.

This clone turned up a few times. CDR3 sequence: CASSIGESTEAFF. The DNA of the CDR3 is TGCGCCAGCAGCATCGGGGAATCCACTGAAGCTTTCTTT. This chain uses TRBV4-3 with TRBJ1-1; no clear D. Germline CDR1 LGHNA, CDR2 YSLEER. This CDR3 has 13 residues. V dropped 5 bases and J dropped 4 bases, with 11 bases sitting between them.

The chain employs TRBV28 and TRBJ2-3; TRBD2 matches 16 bases. The CDR3 runs 19 residues. Trimming removed 6 bases from V and 3 bases from J; junction bases left unmatched: 12. Germline V gives CDR1 MDHEN, CDR2 SYDVKM. In DNA, the CDR3 is TGTGCCAGCAGATTCCCGTTCGGGACTAGCGGGGGGGTGACAGATACGCAGTATTTT. Protein sequence: CASRFPFGTSGGVTDTQYF.

This rearrangement joins TRBV6-5 to TRBJ1-5, with 11 bases that match TRBD1. The V gene's germline CDR1 is MNHEY and CDR2 SVGAGI. The CDR3 is made up of 15 amino acids. V shed 2 bases, J shed 16 bases, and the junction held 13 bases outside the gene matches. The CDR3 sequence is CASSYDPGTGGSLHF. The CDR3, as DNA: TGTGCCAGCAGTTACGACCCCGGGACAGGGGGTTCTTTACATTTT.

This clone appeared a single time. The rearrangement uses TRBV7-2 and TRBJ1-3; 8 nucleotides align to TRBD1. Looked up from germline, CDR1 is SGHTA and CDR2 is FQGNSA. With V trimmed by 1 base and J by 4 bases, 6 bases remained unmatched. The CDR3 is 16 amino acids. In DNA form, the CDR3 reads TGTGCCAGCAGCTTAGGAAGACAGGGGTCAGGAAACACCATATATTTT. Encoded protein: CASSLGRQGSGNTIYF.

V gene TRBV4-3 combines with J gene TRBJ1-1; D unclear. Trimming shortened V by 0 bases and J by 4 bases, and 12 bases separated the two germline ends. The germline CDR1 and CDR2 sequences are LGHNA and YSLEER. The CDR3 sequence is 15 residues long. The CDR3 region has the DNA TGCGCCAGCAGCCAAGAGCTAGTACGATCCACTGAAGCTTTCTTT. Translating gives CASSQELVRSTEAFF.

The chain employs TRBV4-1 and TRBJ2-1; 7 bases match TRBD2. CDR1 is MGHRA and CDR2 is YSYEKL in the germline V gene. This CDR3 is built from 14 residues. J was trimmed by 4 bases and V by 7 bases; bases with no gene match: 7. This chain's CDR3 is CASTPTGGYNEQFF. DNA for the CDR3: TGCGCCAGCACCCCGACGGGAGGATACAATGAGCAGTTCTTC.

The chain carries TRBV11-3 and TRBJ1-6; D is perhaps TRBD1 (6 bases). V gave up 6 bases and J gave up 10 bases, with 13 bases separating them. Germline CDR1 SGHNT, CDR2 YENEEA. This CDR3 spans 13 amino acids. CDR3 residues: CASSRDIWSPLHF. CDR3 nucleotide sequence: TGTGCCAGCAGTCGGGACATCTGGTCACCCCTCCACTTT.

The chain carries TRBV5-8 and TRBJ1-1; no firm D call. Trimming removed 2 bases from V and 1 base from J, with 6 bases in between. Germline CDR1 reads SGHTS; CDR2 reads YDEGEE. The CDR3 runs to 13 residues. The CDR3 is CASSLTRNTEAFF. Written as DNA, the CDR3 is TGTGCCAGCAGCTTAACGCGGAACACTGAAGCTTTCTTT.

CDR3 in amino acids: CASSLPPKRTRKGYGYTF. As DNA, the CDR3 is TGTGCCAGCAGCTTACCCCCGAAAAGAACCAGGAAAGGCTATGGCTACACCTTC. The chain combines TRBV7-9 with TRBJ1-2; D call uncertain. Germline V CDR1 and CDR2: SEHNR, FQNEAQ (reference sequence). CDR3 length: 18 amino acids. Trimming left V 2 bases short and J 4 bases short, with 23 bases between.

The sample holds one count of this clone. The rearrangement links TRBV19 to TRBJ2-5; 8 bases fit TRBD2. CDR1 is LNHDA and CDR2 is SQIVND in the germline V gene (reference sequence). V shed 6 bases, J shed 1 base, and the junction held 7 bases outside the gene matches. The CDR3 sequence is 15 residues long. The CDR3 loop is CASRTGGALQETQYF. Written as DNA, the CDR3 is TGTGCCAGTAGAACCGGGGGGGCCCTCCAAGAGACCCAGTACTTC. The full variable domain, in which reference TRBV19 and TRBJ2-5 provide the parts outside the CDR3, is DGGITQSPKYLFRKEGQNVTLSCEQNLNHDAMYWYRQDPGQGLRLIYYSQIVNDFQKGDIAEGYSVSREKKESFPLTVTSAQKNPTAFYLCASRTGGALQETQYFGPGTRLLVL.

The chain has TRBV7-2 and TRBJ2-5; 7 nucleotides align to TRBD1. Germline V gene lookup returns CDR1 SGHTA and CDR2 FQGNSA. Trimming took 5 bases from V and 1 from J; bases not matched to a gene: 4. The CDR3 runs 14 residues. CDR3 loop: CASSERTGQETQYF. CDR3 DNA sequence: TGTGCCAGCAGCGAAAGGACAGGCCAAGAGACCCAGTACTTC.

The V gene is TRBV4-3, the J gene TRBJ2-1, with 10 bases aligning to TRBD2. V lost 4 bases to trimming and J lost 12 bases; unmatched junction nucleotides: 12. The CDR3 length is 15 residues. Germline CDR1 LGHNA, CDR2 YSLEER. The CDR3 DNA reads as TGCGCCAGCAGCCGCTACCTAGCGGGGGCCAACGGGCAGTTCTTC. Amino acid sequence: CASSRYLAGANGQFF.

The V and J genes are TRBV27 and TRBJ1-2; D is possibly TRBD1 (6 bases). The CDR3 runs 12 residues. V was shortened by 4 bases and J by 8 bases, with 11 bases between the two germline ends. Germline V gene sequence: CDR1 MNHEY, CDR2 SMNVEV (reference sequence). DNA for the CDR3: TGTGCCAGCAGTTCCCCAGGGGAAGGCTACACCTTC. This gives the protein CASSSPGEGYTF.

The CDR3 protein is CASSQESFSSSSGGAVSDTQYF. Here the CDR3 DNA reads TGTGCCAGCAGCCAAGAAAGCTTCTCGTCGTCTAGCGGGGGGGCCGTCTCAGATACGCAGTATTTT. The chain joins TRBV4-2 to TRBJ2-3; 12 positions agree with TRBD2. V gave up 0 bases and J gave up 4 bases; unmatched junction bases: 20. Germline assignment: CDR1 LGHNA and CDR2 YNFKEQ. This CDR3 spans 22 amino acids.

The chain carries TRBV29-1 and TRBJ1-2, with TRBD1 matching over 8 bases. From germline, CDR1 is SQVTM and CDR2 ANQGSEA. With 3 bases clipped from V and 6 bases from J, the junction kept 15 bases outside the gene matches. CDR3 length: 16 residues. The CDR3 DNA follows: TGCAGCGTTGATAAAACCAATGGACAGGGCGGGAATGGCTACACCTTC. Translated: CSVDKTNGQGGNGYTF.

This rearrangement joins TRBV9 to TRBJ2-1; perhaps TRBD2 as D (7 bases). The CDR3 runs to 16 residues. CDR1 and CDR2 from the germline V gene are SGDLS and YYNGEE. The V end was cut by 4 bases, the J end by 3 bases, with 17 bases between. CDR3 region: CASSREGGGHYNEQFF. CDR3 sequence (DNA): TGTGCCAGCAGCCGGGAAGGCGGGGGACACTACAATGAGCAGTTCTTC.

This clone was detected a few times. The J gene is TRBJ1-2, the V gene TRBV7-9, with no clear D. V was pared by 3 bases and J by 8 bases, with 13 bases between. Germline assignment: CDR1 SEHNR and CDR2 FQNEAQ (reference sequence). This CDR3 has 13 residues. CDR3 nucleotide sequence: TGTGCCAGCAGCTTCCCTGGCGGGGTAGGCTACACCTTC. It is translated as CASSFPGGVGYTF.

The chain couples TRBV9 to TRBJ2-5; 8 bases are a match to TRBD1. Per germline, CDR1 SGDLS and CDR2 YYNGEE. V was clipped by 4 bases and J by 1 base; unmatched bases: 9. The CDR3 spans 16 residues. The CDR3 DNA reads as TGTGCCAGCAGCTCGAACGCGGGACAGGTCCAAGAGACCCAGTACTTC. Encoded protein: CASSSNAGQVQETQYF.